The 25 T cell receptor beta chains reported below all come from one sample, sequenced in a study of T-cell memory formation after mild COVID-19. Each CDR3 protein gets one entry after TCRdb re-called the 5' RACE reads with MiXCR. The sample records hundreds of thousands of distinct CDR3 sequences, around 15% being singletons. The sequenced sample was PBMCs or a T cell subset sorted from them (not recorded which). Receptor source: a man between 18 and 29 years old who had mild COVID-19 (a few samples of this study predate the infection). Cell type and time point are not known.

This clonotype was observed a handful of times. The V gene is TRBV20-1, the J gene TRBJ2-2; TRBD2 agrees at 10 bases. Looked up from germline, CDR1 is DFQATT and CDR2 is SNEGSKA (reference sequence). V was pared by 4 bases and J by 3 bases, with 5 bases of the junction left unmatched. This CDR3 is 15 amino acids long. This chain's CDR3 is CSATIGTSDTGELFF. CDR3 DNA sequence: TGCAGTGCTACCATCGGGACTAGCGACACCGGGGAGCTGTTTTTT.

The sample holds a few counts of this clonotype. The genes are TRBV14 and TRBJ1-2; 8 bases match TRBD1. The V gene's germline CDR1 is SGHDN and CDR2 FVKESK. This CDR3 spans 14 amino acids. V was clipped by 4 bases and J by 8 bases; unmatched bases: 9. Here the CDR3 reads CASSRTGQGDGYTF. The CDR3 coding sequence is TGTGCCAGCAGCCGAACCGGACAGGGTGACGGCTACACCTTC.

This clonotype was counted only a few times. This rearrangement joins TRBV5-1 to TRBJ1-6; 10 nucleotides match TRBD1. Per germline, CDR1 SGHRS and CDR2 YFSETQ. The CDR3 has 15 amino acids. J was trimmed by 11 bases and V by 4 bases; bases with no gene match: 9. The CDR3 region is CASSPRQGAGTPLHF. DNA for the CDR3: TGCGCCAGCAGCCCGCGACAGGGGGCAGGGACACCCCTCCACTTT.

The chain joins TRBV13 to TRBJ2-7, with 7 positions matching TRBD1. Trimming cost V 5 bases and J 4 bases; bases outside gene matches: 8. Germline lookup yields CDR1 PRHDT and CDR2 FYEKMQ (reference sequence). The CDR3 runs to 14 residues. The CDR3 coding sequence is TGTGCCAGCAGCCCCAGACAGGGTGGGTACGAGCAGTACGTC. This sequence encodes CASSPRQGGYEQYV.

The sample holds a few counts of this clonotype. The V call is TRBV4-1, the J call TRBJ2-1, with unresolved D. Looked up from germline, CDR1 is MGHRA and CDR2 is YSYEKL. V was trimmed by 1 base and J by 7 bases, leaving 20 bases between them. The CDR3 consists of 17 residues. The CDR3 here is CASSQANLVALGNEQFF. The CDR3, as DNA: TGCGCCAGCAGCCAAGCCAACCTAGTGGCACTTGGAAATGAGCAGTTCTTC.

V gene TRBV7-2 combines with J gene TRBJ2-1; 14 nucleotides line up with TRBD2. The junction had 4 bases not matched to a gene; V was cut back by 5 bases and J by 16 bases. The CDR3 consists of 12 residues. CDR1 is SGHTA, CDR2 FQGNSA, per germline. The CDR3 spells CASSGGLAGEFF. CDR3 nucleotides: TGTGCCAGCAGCGGGGGACTAGCGGGGGAATTCTTC.

In this sample, this clonotype turned up a few times. CDR3 in amino acids: CASGGQGDEKLFF. As DNA, the CDR3 is TGTGCCAGCGGGGGACAGGGGGATGAAAAACTGTTTTTT. V and J are TRBV6-1 and TRBJ1-4, with TRBD1 identical over 11 bases. Trimming removed 8 bases from V and 6 bases from J; junction bases left unmatched: 2. Germline-derived CDR1 and CDR2 are MNHNS and SASEGT. There are 13 residues in the CDR3.

The chain combines TRBV6-6 with TRBJ2-3; either TRBD1 or TRBD2 may fit D (5 bases each). Trimming shortened V by 4 bases and J by 0 bases, and 11 bases separated the two germline ends. The germline V gene has CDR1 MNHNY and CDR2 SVGAGI (reference sequence). This CDR3 is 15 amino acids long. In DNA form, the CDR3 reads TGTGCCAGCAGTTGGGGCGGGCCTAGCACAGATACGCAGTATTTT. Encoded protein: CASSWGGPSTDTQYF.

This clonotype was observed many times. This chain connects TRBV7-9 to TRBJ2-5, with D perhaps TRBD2 (5 bases). V lost 5 bases and J 1 base, leaving 11 bases between the germline ends. This CDR3 contains 14 residues. Germline lookup yields CDR1 SEHNR and CDR2 FQNEAQ (reference sequence). DNA for the CDR3: TGTGCCAGCAGCCCCAGCGGAAGCCAAGAGACCCAGTACTTC. It translates to CASSPSGSQETQYF.

The sample holds many counts of this clonotype. The CDR3 loop reads CASSTGLTNTGELFF. In nucleotides, the CDR3 is TGTGCCAGTAGTACGGGACTTACGAACACCGGGGAGCTGTTTTTT. The rearrangement links TRBV19 to TRBJ2-2; D is perhaps TRBD2 (6 bases). This CDR3 is 15 amino acids long. Germline assignment: CDR1 LNHDA and CDR2 SQIVND (reference sequence). V lost 4 bases and J 0 bases, leaving 9 bases between the germline ends.

This chain links TRBV19 with TRBJ2-7; D unresolved. Per the germline V gene, CDR1 is LNHDA and CDR2 is SQIVND (reference sequence). This CDR3 spans 14 amino acids. Trimming took off 7 bases at V and 2 bases at J, with 15 bases between the two ends. The CDR3 DNA is TGTGCCAGTAAAAGGAACTCGGAACCCTACGAGCAGTACTTC. It encodes CASKRNSEPYEQYF. The full variable domain, completed using reference TRBV19 and TRBJ2-7, is DGGITQSPKYLFRKEGQNVTLSCEQNLNHDAMYWYRQDPGQGLRLIYYSQIVNDFQKGDIAEGYSVSREKKESFPLTVTSAQKNPTAFYLCASKRNSEPYEQYFGPGTRLTVT.

This chain links TRBV24-1 with TRBJ2-1; D might be TRBD1 (6 bases). Germline V gene sequence: CDR1 KGHDR, CDR2 SFDVKD. The CDR3 runs 13 residues. V was trimmed by 9 bases and J by 0 bases, leaving 8 bases between them. CDR3 DNA: TGTGCCACCCGGGACACCTCCTACAATGAGCAGTTCTTC. Translating it yields CATRDTSYNEQFF.

The rearrangement links TRBV12-3 or TRBV12-4 to TRBJ1-1, with D uncertain. This CDR3 has 14 amino acids. The V end lost 7 bases, the J end lost 1 base, and 13 bases lay between the germline ends. CDR3 DNA sequence: TGTGCCAGCAAGAACACCAACCAGAACACTGAAGCTTTCTTT. Residues: CASKNTNQNTEAFF.

This clonotype appeared many times. The CDR3 reads CASSRDIVNTEAFF. As DNA, the CDR3 is TGTGCCAGCAGTCGGGACATAGTGAACACTGAAGCTTTCTTT. V gene TRBV12-3 or TRBV12-4 combines with J gene TRBJ1-1, with D possibly matching TRBD1 (6 bases). Trimming cost V 5 bases and J 0 bases, with 10 bases left between them. This CDR3 is built from 14 residues.

The chain couples TRBV14 to TRBJ2-1; D remains unclear. Germline V gene data show CDR1 as SGHDN and CDR2 as FVKESK. V was shortened by 0 bases and J by 15 bases, with 6 bases between the two germline ends. This CDR3 is 10 amino acids long. CDR3 residues: CASSQEMGFF. DNA for the CDR3: TGTGCCAGCAGCCAAGAAATGGGGTTCTTC.

This clonotype occurred a few times. V is TRBV2 and J is TRBJ2-1, with a tentative D call TRBD2 (5 bases). This CDR3 spans 14 amino acids. Germline values: CDR1 SNHLY, CDR2 FYNNEI. The V end was cut by 6 bases, the J end by 6 bases, with 15 bases between. The CDR3 sequence is CASRDHLGSNEQFF. DNA for the CDR3: TGTGCCAGCAGAGACCATCTTGGGAGCAATGAGCAGTTCTTC. Together with reference TRBV2 and TRBJ2-1, the CDR3 gives the full variable domain: EPEVTQTPSHQVTQMGQEVILRCVPISNHLYFYWYRQILGQKVEFLVSFYNNEISEKSEIFDDQFSVERPDGSNFTLKIRSTKLEDSAMYFCASRDHLGSNEQFFGPGTRLTVL.

This clonotype was seen a few times. This sequence joins TRBV7-2 and TRBJ2-2; 13 bases fit TRBD2. J gave up 1 base and V 4 bases, and 6 bases lay outside the gene matches. CDR1 and CDR2 (germline): SGHTA, FQGNSA. This CDR3 contains 18 residues. The CDR3 here is CASSSLGLAGKNTGELFF. In DNA, the CDR3 is TGTGCCAGCAGCTCTTTGGGACTAGCGGGGAAGAACACCGGGGAGCTGTTTTTT.

The chain combines TRBV24-1 with TRBJ2-1; 9 bases align to TRBD1. The germline V gene encodes CDR1 KGHDR and CDR2 SFDVKD. The V and J ends lost 9 bases and 5 bases, in that order; junction bases with no gene match: 10. This CDR3 comprises 15 residues. DNA of the CDR3: TGTGCCACCGGGGACAGGGCTGCCACCAACAATGAGCAGTTCTTC. Protein: CATGDRAATNNEQFF.

This clonotype was detected a few times. The J gene is TRBJ1-1, the V gene TRBV6-2 or TRBV6-3; D call uncertain. Germline V CDR1 and CDR2: MNHEY, SVGEGT. The germline V and J ends were trimmed by 11 bases and 0 bases, with 16 bases remaining between them. CDR3 length: 14 residues. This CDR3 is CAAVSSGMNTEAFF. The CDR3 DNA sequence: TGTGCCGCCGTGAGCTCTGGCATGAACACTGAAGCTTTCTTT.

This clonotype was seen a few times. CDR3 residues: CASSGQGFGLGTDTQYF. CDR3 DNA: TGTGCCAGCAGTGGACAGGGTTTTGGTCTAGGGACAGATACGCAGTATTTT. The genes are TRBV6-6 and TRBJ2-3, with TRBD1 identical over 8 bases. Unmatched junction bases numbered 13, after V lost 5 bases and J lost 3 bases. CDR3 length equals 17 residues. Germline-derived CDR1 and CDR2 are MNHNY and SVGAGI (reference sequence).

J is TRBJ2-3 and V is TRBV12-3 or TRBV12-4; TRBD2 is a possible D gene (6 bases). The CDR3 extends over 15 amino acids. V was clipped by 7 bases and J by 1 base, with 15 bases between them. CDR3 amino acids: CASKFDGGGTDTQYF. The DNA for the CDR3 is TGTGCCAGCAAGTTTGATGGAGGGGGCACAGATACGCAGTATTTT.

The rearrangement links TRBV10-3 to TRBJ2-7, with 10 bases aligning to TRBD2. The CDR3 runs to 16 residues. V lost 6 bases, J lost 1 base, and 9 bases stayed unmatched. CDR1 is ENHRY, CDR2 SYGVKD, per germline. CDR3 sequence: CAIRTVSGGLSYEQYF. CDR3 in DNA: TGTGCCATCAGAACAGTTAGCGGGGGGCTTTCCTACGAGCAGTACTTC.

The chain uses TRBV12-3 or TRBV12-4 and TRBJ2-5, with 10 positions matching TRBD1. This CDR3 is 15 amino acids long. Germline trimming cut 1 base from V and 2 bases from J; bases unmatched to any gene: 1. CDR3 residues: CASSLVGQGQETQYF. DNA of the CDR3: TGTGCCAGCAGTTTAGTGGGACAGGGGCAAGAGACCCAGTACTTC.

This sequence joins TRBV6-2 or TRBV6-3 and TRBJ1-5; TRBD1 agrees at 7 bases. The CDR3 covers 15 residues. With V trimmed by 2 bases and J by 4 bases, 5 bases remained unmatched. Germline CDR1 MNHEY, CDR2 SVGEGT. For the CDR3, the DNA is TGTGCCAGCAGTTACCTCCGGGACAGTAATCAGCCCCAGCATTTT. This translates into CASSYLRDSNQPQHF.

The V gene is TRBV7-6, the J gene TRBJ2-7, with D tentatively TRBD2 (5 bases). The V gene's germline CDR1 is SGHVS and CDR2 FNYEAQ. The CDR3 loop spans 13 amino acids. Deletions cut 5 bases from V and 6 bases from J, with 14 bases between. In DNA, the CDR3 is TGTGCCAGCAGCCCAAGGGATGGGAGCGAGCAGTACTTC. Its protein is CASSPRDGSEQYF.